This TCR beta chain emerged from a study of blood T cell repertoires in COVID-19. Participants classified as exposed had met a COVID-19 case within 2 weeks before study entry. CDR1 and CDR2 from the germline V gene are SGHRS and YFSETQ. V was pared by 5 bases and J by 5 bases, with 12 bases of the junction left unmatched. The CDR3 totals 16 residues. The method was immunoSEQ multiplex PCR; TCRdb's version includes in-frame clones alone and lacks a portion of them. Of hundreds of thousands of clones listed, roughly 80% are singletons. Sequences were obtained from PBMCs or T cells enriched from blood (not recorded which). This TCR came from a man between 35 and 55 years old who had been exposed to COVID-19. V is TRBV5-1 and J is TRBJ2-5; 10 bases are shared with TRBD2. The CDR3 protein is CASRSGLLAGSETQYF. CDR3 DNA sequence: TGCGCCAGCAGGTCGGGCCTACTAGCGGGAAGCGAGACCCAGTACTTC. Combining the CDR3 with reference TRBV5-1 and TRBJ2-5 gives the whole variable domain KAGVTQTPRYLIKTRGQQVTLSCSPISGHRSVSWYQQTPGQGLQFLFEYFSETQRNKGNFPGRFSGRQFSNSRSEMNVSTLELGDSALYLCASRSGLLAGSETQYFGPGTRLLVL.